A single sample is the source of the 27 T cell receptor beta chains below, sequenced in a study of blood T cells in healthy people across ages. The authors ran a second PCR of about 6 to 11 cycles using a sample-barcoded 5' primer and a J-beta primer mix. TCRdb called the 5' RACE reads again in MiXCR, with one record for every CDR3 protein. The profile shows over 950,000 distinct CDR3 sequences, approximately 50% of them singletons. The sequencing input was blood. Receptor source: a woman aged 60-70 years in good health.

CDR3 nucleotide sequence: TGCAGCGTTGAAGGCGAGGGCACAGATACGCAGTATTTT. Its protein is CSVEGEGTDTQYF. The J gene is TRBJ2-3, the V gene TRBV29-1; D is unclear. V lost 1 base and J 1 base, leaving 6 bases between the germline ends. The CDR3 spans 13 residues. The germline V gene encodes CDR1 SQVTM and CDR2 ANQGSEA.

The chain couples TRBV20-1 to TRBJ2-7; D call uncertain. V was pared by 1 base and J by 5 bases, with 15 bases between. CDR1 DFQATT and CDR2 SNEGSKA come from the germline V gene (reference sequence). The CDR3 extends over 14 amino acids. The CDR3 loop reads CSARVEAVSDEQYF. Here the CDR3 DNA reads TGCAGTGCTAGAGTTGAGGCAGTGTCCGACGAGCAGTACTTC.

The CDR3 coding sequence is TGCAGCGTTGCTGAAGGACAGCTTGAAGCTTTCTTT. This encodes CSVAEGQLEAFF. The gene calls are TRBV29-1 and TRBJ1-1, with D possibly matching TRBD1 (6 bases). This CDR3 has 12 residues. CDR1 SQVTM and CDR2 ANQGSEA come from the germline V gene. The V end lost 4 bases, the J end lost 7 bases, and 13 bases lay between the germline ends.

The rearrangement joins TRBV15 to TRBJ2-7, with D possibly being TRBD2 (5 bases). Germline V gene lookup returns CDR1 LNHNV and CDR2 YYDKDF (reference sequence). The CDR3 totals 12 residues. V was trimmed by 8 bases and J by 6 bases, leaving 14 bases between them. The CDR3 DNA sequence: TGTGCCACCGCCTCAGGAGGCGGCGAGCAGTACTTC. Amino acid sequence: CATASGGGEQYF.

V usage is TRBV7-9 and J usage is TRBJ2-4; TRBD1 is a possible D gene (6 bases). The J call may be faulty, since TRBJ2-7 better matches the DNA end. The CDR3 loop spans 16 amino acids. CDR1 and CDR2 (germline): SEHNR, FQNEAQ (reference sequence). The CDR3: CASSPGQREGVFEQYF. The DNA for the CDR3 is TGTGCCAGCAGCCCCGGACAGCGAGAGGGGGTTTTCGAGCAGTACTTC.

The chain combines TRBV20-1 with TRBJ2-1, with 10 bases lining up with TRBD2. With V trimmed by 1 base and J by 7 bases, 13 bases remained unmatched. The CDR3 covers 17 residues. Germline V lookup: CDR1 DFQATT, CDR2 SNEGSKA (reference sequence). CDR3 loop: CSARGAREAGGRNEQFF. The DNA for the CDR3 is TGCAGTGCTAGAGGGGCCAGGGAAGCGGGAGGGAGGAATGAGCAGTTCTTC.

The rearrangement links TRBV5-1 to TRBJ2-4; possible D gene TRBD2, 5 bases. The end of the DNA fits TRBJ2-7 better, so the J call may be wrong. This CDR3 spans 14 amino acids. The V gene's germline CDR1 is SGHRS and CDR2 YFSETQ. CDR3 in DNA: TGCGCCAGCAGGTCCGGGTCCCCCGGGAACGAGCAGTACTTC. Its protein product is CASRSGSPGNEQYF.

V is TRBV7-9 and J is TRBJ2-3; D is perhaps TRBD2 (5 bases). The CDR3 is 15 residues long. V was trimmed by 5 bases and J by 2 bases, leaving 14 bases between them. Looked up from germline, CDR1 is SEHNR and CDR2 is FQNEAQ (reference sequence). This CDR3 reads CASSLGLIDTDTQYF. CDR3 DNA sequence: TGTGCCAGCAGCCTCGGACTCATCGACACAGATACGCAGTATTTT.

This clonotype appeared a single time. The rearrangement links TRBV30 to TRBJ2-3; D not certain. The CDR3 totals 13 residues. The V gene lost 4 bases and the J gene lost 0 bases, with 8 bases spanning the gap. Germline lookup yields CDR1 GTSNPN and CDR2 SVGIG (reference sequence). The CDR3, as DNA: TGTGCCTGGATTTTAGACAGCACAGATACGCAGTATTTT. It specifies CAWILDSTDTQYF.

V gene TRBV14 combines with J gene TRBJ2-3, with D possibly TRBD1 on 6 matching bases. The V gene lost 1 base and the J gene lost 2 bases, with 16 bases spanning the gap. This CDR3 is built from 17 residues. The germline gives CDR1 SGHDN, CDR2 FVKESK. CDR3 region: CASSQGELDSYTDTQYF. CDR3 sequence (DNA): TGTGCCAGCAGCCAAGGCGAATTGGACAGCTACACAGATACGCAGTATTTT.

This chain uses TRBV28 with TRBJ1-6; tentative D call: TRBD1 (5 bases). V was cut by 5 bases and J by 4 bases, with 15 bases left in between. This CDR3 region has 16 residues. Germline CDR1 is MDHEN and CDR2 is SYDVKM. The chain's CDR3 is CASSGPGGGYNSPLHF. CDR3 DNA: TGTGCCAGCAGTGGCCCGGGTGGGGGGTATAATTCACCCCTCCACTTT.

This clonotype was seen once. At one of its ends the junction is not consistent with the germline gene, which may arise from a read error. The CDR3 sequence is CASRLGGRTGGRSPRTQYF. In DNA, the CDR3 is TGTGCCAGCCGTTTGGGTGGGCGGACCGGAGGTAGAAGCCCACGGACCCAGTACTTC. The chain has TRBV12-3 or TRBV12-4 and TRBJ2-5; D possibly corresponds to TRBD2 (5 bases). The CDR3 is made up of 19 amino acids.

CDR3 residues: CSAPPSNHEQYF. The CDR3 coding sequence is TGCAGTGCTCCCCCTAGCAACCACGAGCAGTACTTC. The genes are TRBV20-1 and TRBJ2-7, with D tentatively TRBD2 (5 bases). Trimming removed 5 bases at V and 5 bases at J, with 13 bases between. The length of the CDR3 is 12 residues. Germline-derived CDR1 and CDR2 are DFQATT and SNEGSKA (reference sequence).

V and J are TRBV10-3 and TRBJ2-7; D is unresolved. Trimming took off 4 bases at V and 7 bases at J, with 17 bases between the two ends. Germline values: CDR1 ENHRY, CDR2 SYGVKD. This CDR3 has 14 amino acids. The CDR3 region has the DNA TGTGCCATCAGTGGGTCGCGAGCAGACAATGAGCAGTACTTC. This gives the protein CAISGSRADNEQYF.

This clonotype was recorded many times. The CDR3 DNA follows: TGCAGTGCTAGAAGAACTAGCGGGAGGGCCGGTGAGCAGTTCTTC. This encodes CSARRTSGRAGEQFF. The chain combines TRBV20-1 with TRBJ2-1, with 13 bases identical to TRBD2. Germline CDR1 is DFQATT and CDR2 is SNEGSKA (reference sequence). The CDR3 sequence is 15 residues long. V lost 2 bases to trimming and J lost 9 bases; unmatched junction nucleotides: 7.

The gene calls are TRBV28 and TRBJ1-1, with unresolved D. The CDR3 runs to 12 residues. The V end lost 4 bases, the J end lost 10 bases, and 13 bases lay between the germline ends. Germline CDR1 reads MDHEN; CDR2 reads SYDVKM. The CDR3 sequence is CASSSTIGGAFF. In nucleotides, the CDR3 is TGTGCCAGCAGTTCCACAATAGGAGGAGCTTTCTTT.

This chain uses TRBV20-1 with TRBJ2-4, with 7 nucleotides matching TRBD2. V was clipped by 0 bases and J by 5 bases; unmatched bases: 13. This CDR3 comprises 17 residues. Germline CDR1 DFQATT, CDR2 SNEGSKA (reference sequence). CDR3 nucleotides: TGCAGTGCTAGAGATGGCGCTAGGGAGCGGGACCAAAACATTCAGTACTTC. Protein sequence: CSARDGARERDQNIQYF.

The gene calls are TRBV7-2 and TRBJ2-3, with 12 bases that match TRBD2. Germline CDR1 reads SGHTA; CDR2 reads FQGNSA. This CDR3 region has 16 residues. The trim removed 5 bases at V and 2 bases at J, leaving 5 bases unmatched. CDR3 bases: TGTGCCAGCAGCGCTGGGACTAGCGGGTTCACAGATACGCAGTATTTT. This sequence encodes CASSAGTSGFTDTQYF.

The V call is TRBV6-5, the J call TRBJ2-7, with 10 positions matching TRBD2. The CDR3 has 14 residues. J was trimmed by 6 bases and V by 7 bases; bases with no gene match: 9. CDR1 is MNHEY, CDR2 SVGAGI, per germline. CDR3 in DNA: TGTGCCAGCACAAGGACTAGCGGACCTCCCGAGCAGTACTTC. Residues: CASTRTSGPPEQYF.

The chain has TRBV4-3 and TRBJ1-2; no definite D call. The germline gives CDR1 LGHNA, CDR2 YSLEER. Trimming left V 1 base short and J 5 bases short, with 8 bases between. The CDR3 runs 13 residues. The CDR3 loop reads CASSQGLMYGYTF. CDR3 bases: TGCGCCAGCAGCCAAGGTCTTATGTATGGCTACACCTTC.

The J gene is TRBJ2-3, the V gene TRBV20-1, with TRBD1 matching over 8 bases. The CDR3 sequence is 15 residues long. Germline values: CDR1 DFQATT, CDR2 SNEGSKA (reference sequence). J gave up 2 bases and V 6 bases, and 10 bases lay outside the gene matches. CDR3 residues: CSAFAGTGFTDTQYF. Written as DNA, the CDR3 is TGCAGTGCGTTTGCCGGGACAGGATTCACAGATACGCAGTATTTT.

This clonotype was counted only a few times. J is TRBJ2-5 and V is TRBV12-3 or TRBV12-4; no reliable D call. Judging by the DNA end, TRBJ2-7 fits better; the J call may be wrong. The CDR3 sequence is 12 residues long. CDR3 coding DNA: TGTGCCAGCAGTTCTTGGACCGCCGAGCAGTACTTC. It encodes CASSSWTAEQYF.

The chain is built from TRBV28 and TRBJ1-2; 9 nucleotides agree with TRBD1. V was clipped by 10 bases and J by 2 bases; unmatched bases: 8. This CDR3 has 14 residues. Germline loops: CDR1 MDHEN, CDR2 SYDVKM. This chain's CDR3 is CAIFTGTGNYGYTF. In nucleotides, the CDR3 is TGTGCCATCTTCACCGGGACAGGGAACTATGGCTACACCTTC.

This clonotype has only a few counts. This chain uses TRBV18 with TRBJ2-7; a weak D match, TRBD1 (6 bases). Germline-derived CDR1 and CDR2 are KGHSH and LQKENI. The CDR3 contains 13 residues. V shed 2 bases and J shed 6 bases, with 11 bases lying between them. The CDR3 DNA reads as TGTGCCAGCTCACCAAACTCGGACAGCGAGCAGTACTTC. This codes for CASSPNSDSEQYF.

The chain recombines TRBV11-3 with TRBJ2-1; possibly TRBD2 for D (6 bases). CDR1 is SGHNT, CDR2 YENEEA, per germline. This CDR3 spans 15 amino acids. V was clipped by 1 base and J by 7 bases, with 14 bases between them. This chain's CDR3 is CASSLGAGRFNEQFF. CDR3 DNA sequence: TGTGCCAGCAGCTTAGGTGCGGGGAGGTTTAATGAGCAGTTCTTC.

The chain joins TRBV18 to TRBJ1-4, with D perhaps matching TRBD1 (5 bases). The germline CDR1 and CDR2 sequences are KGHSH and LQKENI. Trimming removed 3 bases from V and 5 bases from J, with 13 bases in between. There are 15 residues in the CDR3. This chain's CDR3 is CASSPLDTRNEKLFF. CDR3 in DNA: TGTGCCAGCTCACCGCTGGACACTCGCAATGAAAAACTGTTTTTT.

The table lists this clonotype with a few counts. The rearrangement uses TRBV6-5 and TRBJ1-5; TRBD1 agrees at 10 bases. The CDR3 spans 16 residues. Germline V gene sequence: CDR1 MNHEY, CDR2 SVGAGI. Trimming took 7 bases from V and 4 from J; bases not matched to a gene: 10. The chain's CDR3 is CASKVTGGTNNQPQHF. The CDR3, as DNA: TGTGCCAGCAAAGTGACAGGGGGCACCAATAATCAGCCCCAGCATTTT.